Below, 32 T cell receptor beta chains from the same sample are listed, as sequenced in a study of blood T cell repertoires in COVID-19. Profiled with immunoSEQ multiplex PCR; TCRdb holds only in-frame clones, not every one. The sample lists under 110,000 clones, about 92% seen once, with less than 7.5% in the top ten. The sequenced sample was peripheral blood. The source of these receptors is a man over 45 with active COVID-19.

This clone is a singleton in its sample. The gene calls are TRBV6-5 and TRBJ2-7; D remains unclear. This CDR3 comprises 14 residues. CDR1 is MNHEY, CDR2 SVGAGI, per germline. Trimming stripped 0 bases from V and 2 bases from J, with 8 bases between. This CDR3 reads CASSYSTRTYEQYF. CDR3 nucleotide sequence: TGTGCCAGCAGTTACTCGACACGTACCTACGAGCAGTACTTC.

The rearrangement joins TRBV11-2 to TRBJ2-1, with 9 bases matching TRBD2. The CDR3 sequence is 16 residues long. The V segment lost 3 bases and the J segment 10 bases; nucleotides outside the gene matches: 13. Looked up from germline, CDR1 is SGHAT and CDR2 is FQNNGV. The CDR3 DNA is TGTGCCAGCAGCTTGGGTCGGCGACTAGCGGATTTGGAGCAGTTCTTC. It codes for CASSLGRRLADLEQFF.

The CDR3 nucleotides are TGTGCCAGCAGCCAACGGCTCACGGGAGCGGGAGATACGCAGTATTTT. It is translated as CASSQRLTGAGDTQYF. This chain uses TRBV7-2 with TRBJ2-3; TRBD2 is a possible D gene (6 bases). The germline V gene encodes CDR1 SGHTA and CDR2 FQGNSA. The CDR3 totals 16 residues. Trimming pared 5 bases from V and 5 bases from J, leaving 20 bases between.

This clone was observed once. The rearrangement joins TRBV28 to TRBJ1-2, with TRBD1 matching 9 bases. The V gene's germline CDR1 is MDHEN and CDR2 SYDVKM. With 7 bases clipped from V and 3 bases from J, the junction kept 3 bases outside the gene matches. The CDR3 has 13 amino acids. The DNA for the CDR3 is TGTGCCAGCACGCGGACAGGGGACTATGGCTACACCTTC. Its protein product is CASTRTGDYGYTF.

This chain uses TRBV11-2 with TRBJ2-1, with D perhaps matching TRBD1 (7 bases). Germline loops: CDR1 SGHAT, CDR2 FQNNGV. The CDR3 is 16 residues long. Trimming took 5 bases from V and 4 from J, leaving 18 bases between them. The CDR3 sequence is CASSRFLRDSYNEQFF. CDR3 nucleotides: TGTGCCAGCAGCCGCTTTTTGCGGGACAGTTACAATGAGCAGTTCTTC.

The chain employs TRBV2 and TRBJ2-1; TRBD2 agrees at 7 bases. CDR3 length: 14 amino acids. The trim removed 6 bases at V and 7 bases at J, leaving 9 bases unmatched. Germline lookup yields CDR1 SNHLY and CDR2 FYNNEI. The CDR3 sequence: CASSREAEGNEQFF. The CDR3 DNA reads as TGTGCCAGCAGCCGGGAGGCCGAGGGGAATGAGCAGTTCTTC.

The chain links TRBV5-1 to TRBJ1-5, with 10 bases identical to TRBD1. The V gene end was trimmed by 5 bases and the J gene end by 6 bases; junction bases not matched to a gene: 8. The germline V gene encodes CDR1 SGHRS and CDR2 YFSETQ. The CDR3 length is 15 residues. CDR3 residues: CASSIGTGAGQPQHF. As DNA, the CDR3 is TGCGCCAGCAGTATCGGGACAGGGGCTGGTCAGCCCCAGCATTTT.

CDR3 loop: CASTLEVGSRQPQHF. The DNA for the CDR3 is TGCGCCAGCACCCTAGAAGTCGGGTCGCGTCAGCCCCAGCATTTT. The J gene is TRBJ1-5, the V gene TRBV4-1; D is uncertain. There are 15 residues in the CDR3. The germline V gene has CDR1 MGHRA and CDR2 YSYEKL. V gave up 7 bases and J gave up 6 bases, with 19 bases separating them.

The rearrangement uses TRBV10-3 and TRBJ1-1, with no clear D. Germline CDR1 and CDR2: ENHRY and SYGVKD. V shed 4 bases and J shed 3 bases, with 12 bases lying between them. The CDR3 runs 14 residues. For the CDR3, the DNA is TGTGCCATCAGTGGGGCCACATCGGACACTGAAGCTTTCTTT. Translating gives CAISGATSDTEAFF.

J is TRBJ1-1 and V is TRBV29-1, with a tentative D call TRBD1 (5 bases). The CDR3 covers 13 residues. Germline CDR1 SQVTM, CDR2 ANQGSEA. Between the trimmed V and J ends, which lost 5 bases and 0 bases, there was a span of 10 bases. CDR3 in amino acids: CSVSTVMNTEAFF. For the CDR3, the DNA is TGCAGCGTTTCGACAGTAATGAACACTGAAGCTTTCTTT.

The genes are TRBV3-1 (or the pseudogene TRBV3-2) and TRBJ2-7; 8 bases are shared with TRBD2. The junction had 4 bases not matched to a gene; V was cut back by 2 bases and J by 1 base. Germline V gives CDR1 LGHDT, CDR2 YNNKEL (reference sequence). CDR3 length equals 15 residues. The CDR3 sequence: CASSQSLAVSYEQYF. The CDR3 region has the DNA TGTGCCAGCAGCCAATCACTAGCGGTATCCTACGAGCAGTACTTC.

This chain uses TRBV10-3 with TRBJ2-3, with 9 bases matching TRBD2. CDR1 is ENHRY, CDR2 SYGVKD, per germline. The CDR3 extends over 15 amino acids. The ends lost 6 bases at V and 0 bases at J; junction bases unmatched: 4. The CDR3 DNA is TGTGCCATCAGCCCGGGACTAGCTAGCACAGATACGCAGTATTTT. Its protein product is CAISPGLASTDTQYF.

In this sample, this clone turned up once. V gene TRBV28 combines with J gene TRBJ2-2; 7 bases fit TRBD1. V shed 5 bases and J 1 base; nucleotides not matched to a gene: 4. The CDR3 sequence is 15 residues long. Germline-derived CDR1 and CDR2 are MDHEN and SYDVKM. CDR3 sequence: CASSRQGLNTGELFF. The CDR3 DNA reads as TGTGCCAGCAGTCGACAGGGATTGAACACCGGGGAGCTGTTTTTT.

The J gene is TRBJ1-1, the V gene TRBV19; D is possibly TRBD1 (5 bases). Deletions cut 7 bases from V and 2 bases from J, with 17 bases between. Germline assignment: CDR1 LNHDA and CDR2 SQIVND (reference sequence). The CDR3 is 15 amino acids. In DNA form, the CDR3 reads TGTGCCAGTATGAGTTTCTCGGGGACTAACACTGAAGCTTTCTTT. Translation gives CASMSFSGTNTEAFF.

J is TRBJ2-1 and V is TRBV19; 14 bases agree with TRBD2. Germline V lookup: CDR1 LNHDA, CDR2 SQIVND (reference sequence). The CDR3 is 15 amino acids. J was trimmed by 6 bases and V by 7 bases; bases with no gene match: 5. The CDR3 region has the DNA TGTGCCAGTACTGGACTAGCGGGAGGCGTCAATGAGCAGTTCTTC. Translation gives CASTGLAGGVNEQFF.

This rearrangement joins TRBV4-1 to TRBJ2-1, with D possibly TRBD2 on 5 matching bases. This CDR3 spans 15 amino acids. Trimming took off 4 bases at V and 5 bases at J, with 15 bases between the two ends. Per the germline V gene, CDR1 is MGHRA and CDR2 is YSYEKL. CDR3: CASSPGVALHNEQFF. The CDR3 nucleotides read TGCGCCAGCAGCCCCGGGGTAGCGCTACACAATGAGCAGTTCTTC.

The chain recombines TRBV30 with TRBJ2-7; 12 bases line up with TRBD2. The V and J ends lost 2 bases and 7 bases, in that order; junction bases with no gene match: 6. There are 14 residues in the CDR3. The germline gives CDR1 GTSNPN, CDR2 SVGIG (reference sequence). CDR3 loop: CAWSMGLAGKEQYF. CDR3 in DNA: TGTGCCTGGAGTATGGGACTAGCGGGTAAAGAGCAGTACTTC.

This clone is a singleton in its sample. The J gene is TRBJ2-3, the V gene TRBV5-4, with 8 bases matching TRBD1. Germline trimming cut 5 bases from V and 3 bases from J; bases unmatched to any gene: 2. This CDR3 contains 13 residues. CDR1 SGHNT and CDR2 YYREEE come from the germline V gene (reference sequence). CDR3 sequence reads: CASRRQGTDTQYF. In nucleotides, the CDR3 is TGTGCCAGCAGGCGACAGGGGACAGATACGCAGTATTTT.

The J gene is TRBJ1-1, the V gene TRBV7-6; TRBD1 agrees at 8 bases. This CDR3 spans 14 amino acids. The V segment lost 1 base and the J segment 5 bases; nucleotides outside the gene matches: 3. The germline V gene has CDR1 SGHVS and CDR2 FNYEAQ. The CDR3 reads CASSLGQGKTEAFF. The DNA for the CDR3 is TGTGCCAGCAGCTTAGGACAGGGGAAGACTGAAGCTTTCTTT.

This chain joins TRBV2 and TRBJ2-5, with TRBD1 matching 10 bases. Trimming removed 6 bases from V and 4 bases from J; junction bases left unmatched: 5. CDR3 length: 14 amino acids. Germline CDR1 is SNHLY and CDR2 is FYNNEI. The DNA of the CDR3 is TGTGCCAGCAGGGCTGGGACAGGGGTAGAGACCCAGTACTTC. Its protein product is CASRAGTGVETQYF.

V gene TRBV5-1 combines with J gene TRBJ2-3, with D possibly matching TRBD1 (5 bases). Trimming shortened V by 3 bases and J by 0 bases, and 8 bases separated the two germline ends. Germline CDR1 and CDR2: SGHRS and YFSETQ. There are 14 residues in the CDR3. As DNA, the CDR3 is TGCGCCAGCAGCTCCCAGGGAAGCACAGATACGCAGTATTTT. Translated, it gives CASSSQGSTDTQYF.

CDR3 sequence (DNA): TGTGCCAGCAGCTTGGACCCCGGGGGCTATGGCTACACCTTC. Translated: CASSLDPGGYGYTF. The rearrangement uses TRBV5-4 and TRBJ1-2; maybe TRBD1 (5 bases). In germline, CDR1 is SGHNT, CDR2 YYREEE (reference sequence). This CDR3 has 14 amino acids. The V gene lost 0 bases and the J gene lost 4 bases, with 10 bases spanning the gap. Filled out from reference TRBV5-4 and TRBJ1-2, the complete variable domain reads ETGVTQSPTHLIKTRGQQVTLRCSSQSGHNTVSWYQQALGQGPQFIFQYYREEENGRGNFPPRFSGLQFPNYSSELNVNALELDDSALYLCASSLDPGGYGYTFGSGTRLTVV.

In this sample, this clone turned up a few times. As DNA, the CDR3 is TGTGCCAGCAGCTTTCGGACAGATACGCAGTATTTT. This encodes CASSFRTDTQYF. The V gene is TRBV21-1, the J gene TRBJ2-3; TRBD2, the D gene given by the table, was not confirmed from the DNA. TRBV21-1 is a known pseudogene. The CDR3 extends over 12 amino acids.

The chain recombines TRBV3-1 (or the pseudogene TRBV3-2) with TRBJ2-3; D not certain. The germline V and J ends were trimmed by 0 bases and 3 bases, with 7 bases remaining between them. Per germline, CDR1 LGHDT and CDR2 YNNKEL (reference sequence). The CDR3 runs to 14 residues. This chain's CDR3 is CASSQDKETDTQYF. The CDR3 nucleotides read TGTGCCAGCAGCCAAGATAAGGAGACAGATACGCAGTATTTT.

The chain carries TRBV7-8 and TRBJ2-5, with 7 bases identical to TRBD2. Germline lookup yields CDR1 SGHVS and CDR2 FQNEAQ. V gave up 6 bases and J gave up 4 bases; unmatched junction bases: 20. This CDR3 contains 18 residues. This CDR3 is CASRLRGGLTGVGETQYF. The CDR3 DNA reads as TGTGCCAGCAGGTTACGCGGGGGTCTGACGGGGGTGGGAGAGACCCAGTACTTC.

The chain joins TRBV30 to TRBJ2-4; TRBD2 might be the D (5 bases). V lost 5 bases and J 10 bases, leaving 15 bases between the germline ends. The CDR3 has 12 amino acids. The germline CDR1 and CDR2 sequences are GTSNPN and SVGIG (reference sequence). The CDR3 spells CAWGPDSQIQYF. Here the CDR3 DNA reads TGTGCCTGGGGGCCGGACTCTCAAATTCAGTACTTC.

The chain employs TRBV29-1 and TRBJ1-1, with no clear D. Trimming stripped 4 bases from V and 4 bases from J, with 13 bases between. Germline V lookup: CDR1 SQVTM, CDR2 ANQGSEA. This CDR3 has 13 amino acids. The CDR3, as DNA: TGCAGCGTTGGAGGCGTTTTGGTCACTGAAGCTTTCTTT. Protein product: CSVGGVLVTEAFF.

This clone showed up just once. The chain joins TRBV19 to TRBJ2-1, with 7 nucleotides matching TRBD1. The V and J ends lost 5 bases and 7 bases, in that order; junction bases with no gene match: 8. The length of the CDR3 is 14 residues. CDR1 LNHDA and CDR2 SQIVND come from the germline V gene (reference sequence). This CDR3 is CASSSGQVSNEQFF. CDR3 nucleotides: TGTGCCAGTAGTTCAGGACAGGTGTCAAATGAGCAGTTCTTC.

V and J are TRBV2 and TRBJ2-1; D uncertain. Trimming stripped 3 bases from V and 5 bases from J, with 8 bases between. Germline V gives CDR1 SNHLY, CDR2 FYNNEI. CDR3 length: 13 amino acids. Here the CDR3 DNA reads TGTGCCAGCAGTGACTTTCCTAACAATGAGCAGTTCTTC. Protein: CASSDFPNNEQFF. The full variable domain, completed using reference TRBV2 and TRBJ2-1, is EPEVTQTPSHQVTQMGQEVILRCVPISNHLYFYWYRQILGQKVEFLVSFYNNEISEKSEIFDDQFSVERPDGSNFTLKIRSTKLEDSAMYFCASSDFPNNEQFFGPGTRLTVL.

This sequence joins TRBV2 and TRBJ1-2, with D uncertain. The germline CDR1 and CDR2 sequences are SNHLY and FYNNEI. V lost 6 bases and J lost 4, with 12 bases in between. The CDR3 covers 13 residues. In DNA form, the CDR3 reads TGTGCCAGCAGACCCCAGGTCTCCTATGGCTACACCTTC. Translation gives CASRPQVSYGYTF. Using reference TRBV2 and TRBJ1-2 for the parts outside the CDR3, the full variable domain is EPEVTQTPSHQVTQMGQEVILRCVPISNHLYFYWYRQILGQKVEFLVSFYNNEISEKSEIFDDQFSVERPDGSNFTLKIRSTKLEDSAMYFCASRPQVSYGYTFGSGTRLTVV.

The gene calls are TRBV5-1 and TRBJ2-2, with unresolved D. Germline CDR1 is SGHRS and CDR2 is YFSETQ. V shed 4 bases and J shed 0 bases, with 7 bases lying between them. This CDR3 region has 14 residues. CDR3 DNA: TGCGCCAGCAGCCGAAGAGCGAACACCGGGGAGCTGTTTTTT. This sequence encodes CASSRRANTGELFF.

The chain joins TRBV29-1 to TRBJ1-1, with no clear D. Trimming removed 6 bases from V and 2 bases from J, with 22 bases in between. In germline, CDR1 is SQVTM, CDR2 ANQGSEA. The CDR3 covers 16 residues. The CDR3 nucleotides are TGCAGCGTCACCCGTGGCGCATTTACACTAAACACTGAAGCTTTCTTT. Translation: CSVTRGAFTLNTEAFF. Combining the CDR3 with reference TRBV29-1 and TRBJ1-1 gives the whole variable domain SAVISQKPSRDICQRGTSLTIQCQVDSQVTMMFWYRQQPGQSLTLIATANQGSEATYESGFVIDKFPISRPNLTFSTLTVSNMSPEDSSIYLCSVTRGAFTLNTEAFFGQGTRLTVV.